Listed below are T cell receptor beta chains from one sample, sequenced in a study of shared clonotypes between healthy human individuals. Assay: immunoSEQ multiplex PCR; the TCRdb copy retains only in-frame clones and omits some. Among 2 million to 2.5 million clones listed, approximately 95% were seen once. The sample was naive CD4+ T cells from PBMCs. The origin of the receptors is a man aged 18 to 30 in good health. Some clones in this sample may be carry-over from other donors' samples. Each CDR3 is given with its conserved first and last residue. A D gene is named only where the DNA matches it firmly. The size entry is marked missing in some rows and otherwise reads once, few, many or a size class.

D gene: TRBD2
J gene: TRBJ2-1
V gene: TRBV6-6
clone size: -
CDR3 protein: CASSGPGLASYNEQFF
CDR3 DNA: TGTGCCAGCAGTGGACCGGGACTAGCGAGTTACAATGAGCAGTTCTTC

D gene: TRBD1
J gene: TRBJ2-7
V gene: TRBV5-8
clone size: -
CDR3 protein: CASSLDRGGEQYF
CDR3 DNA: TGTGCCAGCAGCCTGGACAGGGGTGGCGAGCAGTACTTC

D gene: TRBD1
J gene: TRBJ1-1
V gene: TRBV7-9
clone size: -
CDR3 protein: CASSQEGQVTEAFF
CDR3 DNA: TGTGCCAGCAGCCAGGAGGGACAGGTCACTGAAGCTTTCTTT

D gene: -
J gene: TRBJ2-5
V gene: TRBV28
clone size: -
CDR3 protein: CASGPLSPETQYF
CDR3 DNA: TGTGCCAGCGGGCCACTTAGCCCAGAGACCCAGTACTTC

D gene: -
J gene: TRBJ2-7
V gene: TRBV7-2
clone size: -
CDR3 protein: CASSFPNRDEQYF
CDR3 DNA: TGTGCCAGCAGCTTCCCTAACAGGGACGAGCAGTACTTC

D gene: TRBD2
J gene: TRBJ2-7
V gene: TRBV19
clone size: -
CDR3 protein: CASRGLAGGTYEQYF
CDR3 DNA: TGTGCCAGTAGAGGGCTAGCGGGAGGTACCTACGAGCAGTACTTC

D gene: TRBD2
J gene: TRBJ2-7
V gene: TRBV14
clone size: -
CDR3 protein: CASSQWAGGSYEQYF
CDR3 DNA: TGTGCCAGCAGCCAATGGGCGGGAGGGTCCTACGAGCAGTACTTC

D gene: -
J gene: TRBJ2-3
V gene: TRBV7-9
clone size: once
CDR3 protein: CASSHLRTDTQYF
CDR3 DNA: TGTGCCAGCAGCCACCTTCGGACAGATACGCAGTATTTT

D gene: -
J gene: TRBJ1-2
V gene: TRBV29-1
clone size: -
CDR3 protein: CSVDTRGTYYGYTF
CDR3 DNA: TGCAGCGTTGACACCCGTGGGACCTACTATGGCTACACCTTC

D gene: -
J gene: TRBJ2-7
V gene: TRBV7-9
clone size: -
CDR3 protein: CASSQNLGQGGYEQYF
CDR3 DNA: TGTGCCAGCAGCCAAAACCTGGGGCAGGGGGGGTACGAGCAGTACTTC

D gene: -
J gene: TRBJ2-3
V gene: TRBV9
clone size: -
CDR3 protein: CASSIIDRGWTDTQYF
CDR3 DNA: TGTGCCAGCAGCATCATAGACAGAGGGTGGACAGATACGCAGTATTTT

D gene: -
J gene: TRBJ1-6
V gene: TRBV30
clone size: -
CDR3 protein: CAWSGRPGTVNSPLHF
CDR3 DNA: TGTGCCTGGAGTGGTCGACCCGGGACGGTCAATTCACCCCTCCACTTT

D gene: -
J gene: TRBJ2-7
V gene: TRBV2
clone size: -
CDR3 protein: CASSLRDTAYEQYF
CDR3 DNA: TGTGCCAGCAGCCTCCGGGACACCGCCTACGAGCAGTACTTC

D gene: TRBD1
J gene: TRBJ1-4
V gene: TRBV19
clone size: once
CDR3 protein: CASSGTATNEKLFF
CDR3 DNA: TGTGCCAGTTCCGGGACAGCAACTAATGAAAAACTGTTTTTT

D gene: -
J gene: TRBJ2-3
V gene: TRBV28
clone size: -
CDR3 protein: CATTLVRGSVADTQYF
CDR3 DNA: TGTGCCACCACACTTGTGAGAGGGTCGGTTGCAGATACGCAGTATTTT

D gene: -
J gene: TRBJ2-4
V gene: TRBV5-4
clone size: once
CDR3 protein: CASSLTGARAAKNIQYF
CDR3 DNA: TGTGCCAGCAGCTTAACCGGGGCCCGGGCAGCCAAAAACATTCAGTACTTC

D gene: -
J gene: TRBJ2-1
V gene: TRBV9
clone size: -
CDR3 protein: CASSVAATRSYNEQFF
CDR3 DNA: TGTGCCAGCAGCGTAGCGGCTACTCGCTCCTACAATGAGCAGTTCTTC

D gene: TRBD2
J gene: TRBJ2-1
V gene: TRBV28
clone size: -
CDR3 protein: CASSFGGSGRAEQFF
CDR3 DNA: TGTGCCAGCAGTTTCGGGGGTAGCGGGAGGGCCGAGCAGTTCTTC

D gene: -
J gene: TRBJ1-2
V gene: TRBV20-1
clone size: -
CDR3 protein: CSASYGYTF
CDR3 DNA: TGCAGTGCTTCGTATGGCTACACCTTC

D gene: -
J gene: TRBJ2-1
V gene: TRBV5-5
clone size: once
CDR3 protein: CASSLSLAFGEQFF
CDR3 DNA: TGTGCCAGCAGCTTGTCTCTAGCCTTTGGTGAGCAGTTCTTC

D gene: -
J gene: TRBJ2-3
V gene: TRBV6-5
clone size: -
CDR3 protein: CASSQADTQYF
CDR3 DNA: TGTGCCAGCAGTCAGGCGGATACGCAGTATTTT

D gene: TRBD1
J gene: TRBJ2-2
V gene: TRBV10-3
clone size: -
CDR3 protein: CAISGSAGGSGELFF
CDR3 DNA: TGTGCCATCAGTGGGTCGGCAGGGGGCAGCGGGGAGCTGTTTTTT

D gene: -
J gene: TRBJ2-1
V gene: TRBV7-3
clone size: once
CDR3 protein: CASSLTPANEQFF
CDR3 DNA: TGTGCCAGCAGCTTAACCCCGGCCAATGAGCAGTTCTTC

D gene: TRBD2
J gene: TRBJ2-7
V gene: TRBV5-1
clone size: -
CDR3 protein: CASSRGLAESSEQYF
CDR3 DNA: TGCGCCAGCAGCAGGGGACTAGCGGAGTCCTCCGAGCAGTACTTC

D gene: -
J gene: TRBJ2-1
V gene: TRBV18
clone size: -
CDR3 protein: CASSLAGLYNEQFF
CDR3 DNA: TGTGCCAGCTCACTGGCAGGCCTTTACAATGAGCAGTTCTTC

D gene: TRBD2
J gene: TRBJ2-1
V gene: TRBV5-1
clone size: -
CDR3 protein: CASSSGLAGHNEQFF
CDR3 DNA: TGCGCCAGCAGCTCCGGACTAGCGGGCCACAATGAGCAGTTCTTC

D gene: TRBD2
J gene: TRBJ2-3
V gene: TRBV14
clone size: -
CDR3 protein: CASSRRVSGGTDTQYF
CDR3 DNA: TGTGCCAGCAGCCGTCGTGTTAGCGGGGGCACAGATACGCAGTATTTT

D gene: -
J gene: TRBJ2-7
V gene: TRBV7-8
clone size: -
CDR3 protein: CASSLTGFEQYF
CDR3 DNA: TGTGCCAGCAGCTTAACTGGTTTCGAGCAGTACTTC

D gene: -
J gene: TRBJ2-3
V gene: TRBV18
clone size: -
CDR3 protein: CASSGRGQSTDTQYF
CDR3 DNA: TGTGCCAGCTCAGGAAGAGGACAGAGCACAGATACGCAGTATTTT

D gene: -
J gene: TRBJ2-7
V gene: TRBV6-6
clone size: -
CDR3 protein: CASSYDSRLTYEQYF
CDR3 DNA: TGTGCCAGCAGTTACGACAGTCGACTAACCTACGAGCAGTACTTC

D gene: -
J gene: TRBJ1-5
V gene: TRBV30
clone size: -
CDR3 protein: CAWSGTRGRNQPQHF
CDR3 DNA: TGTGCCTGGAGCGGGACGAGAGGGCGGAATCAGCCCCAGCATTTT

D gene: TRBD1
J gene: TRBJ2-2
V gene: TRBV7-9
clone size: once
CDR3 protein: CASSWVPGQGYTGELFF
CDR3 DNA: TGTGCCAGCAGCTGGGTCCCGGGACAGGGATACACCGGGGAGCTGTTTTTT

D gene: TRBD1
J gene: TRBJ1-3
V gene: TRBV30
clone size: -
CDR3 protein: CAWDRGSGNTIYF
CDR3 DNA: TGTGCTTGGGACAGGGGCTCTGGAAACACCATATATTTT

D gene: TRBD2
J gene: TRBJ2-2
V gene: TRBV28
clone size: -
CDR3 protein: CASSLWGLAGGTGELFF
CDR3 DNA: TGTGCCAGCAGTTTATGGGGACTAGCGGGAGGGACCGGGGAGCTGTTTTTT

D gene: -
J gene: TRBJ2-2
V gene: TRBV5-1
clone size: -
CDR3 protein: CASSQLGDTGELFF
CDR3 DNA: TGCGCCAGCAGCCAGCTTGGGGACACCGGGGAGCTGTTTTTT

D gene: -
J gene: TRBJ2-1
V gene: TRBV27
clone size: -
CDR3 protein: CASSLLARQSYNEQFF
CDR3 DNA: TGTGCCAGCAGTTTGTTGGCGAGACAGAGCTACAATGAGCAGTTCTTC

D gene: -
J gene: TRBJ2-7
V gene: TRBV5-4
clone size: -
CDR3 protein: CASSLATRTKSPEQYF
CDR3 DNA: TGTGCCAGCAGCTTGGCCACTCGGACCAAATCCCCCGAGCAGTACTTC

D gene: -
J gene: TRBJ2-7
V gene: TRBV5-6
clone size: -
CDR3 protein: CASSAGTQEQYF
CDR3 DNA: TGTGCCAGCAGCGCAGGGACCCAAGAGCAGTACTTC

D gene: TRBD2
J gene: TRBJ2-5
V gene: TRBV7-3
clone size: -
CDR3 protein: CASSPGLAQETQYF
CDR3 DNA: TGTGCCAGCAGCCCGGGACTAGCCCAAGAGACCCAGTACTTC

D gene: TRBD1
J gene: TRBJ2-3
V gene: TRBV2
clone size: -
CDR3 protein: CASSGAGGGTDTQYF
CDR3 DNA: TGTGCCAGCAGTGGCGCAGGGGGAGGCACAGATACGCAGTATTTT

D gene: TRBD2
J gene: TRBJ2-3
V gene: TRBV11-2
clone size: -
CDR3 protein: CASSLDRGVIDTQYF
CDR3 DNA: TGTGCCAGCAGCTTAGACCGGGGGGTGATCGATACGCAGTATTTT

D gene: -
J gene: TRBJ2-7
V gene: TRBV5-8
clone size: -
CDR3 protein: CATTWGDLTWYEQYF
CDR3 DNA: TGTGCCACCACATGGGGGGACCTCACGTGGTACGAGCAGTACTTC